This T cell receptor beta chain appears in the sequencing data of a study of cytomegalovirus exposure and HLA in healthy donors. The CDR3 consists of 16 residues. Germline assignment: CDR1 SSHAT and CDR2 FNYEAQ (reference sequence). V was clipped by 1 base and J by 1 base; unmatched bases: 2. Donors had nominal health at sampling but likely had unrecorded immune exposures. 13 Jbeta primers and 60 Vbeta primers were used for the PCR. Sequencing used immunoSEQ multiplex PCR; TCRdb keeps in-frame clones, though not all of them. Recorded for this sample: tens of thousands of clones. The V call is TRBV7-7, the J call TRBJ2-2, with 8 bases matching TRBD2. This TCR came from a woman aged 40-49 years in good health and CMV-seropositive. The sample consisted of PBMCs. The chain's CDR3 is CASSLVAGGNTGELFF. The CDR3 DNA reads TGTGCCAGCAGCTTAGTGGCGGGAGGGAACACCGGGGAGCTGTTTTTT.